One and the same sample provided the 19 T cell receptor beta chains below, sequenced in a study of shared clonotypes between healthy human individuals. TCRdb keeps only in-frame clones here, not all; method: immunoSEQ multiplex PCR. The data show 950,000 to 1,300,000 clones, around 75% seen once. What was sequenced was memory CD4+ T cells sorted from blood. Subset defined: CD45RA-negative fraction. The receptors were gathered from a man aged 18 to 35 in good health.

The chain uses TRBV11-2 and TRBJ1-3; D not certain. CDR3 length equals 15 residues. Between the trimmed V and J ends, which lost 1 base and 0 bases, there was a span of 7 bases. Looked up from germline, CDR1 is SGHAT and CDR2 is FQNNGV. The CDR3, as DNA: TGTGCCAGCAGCTTAGCCATACTCTCTGGAAACACCATATATTTT. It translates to CASSLAILSGNTIYF.

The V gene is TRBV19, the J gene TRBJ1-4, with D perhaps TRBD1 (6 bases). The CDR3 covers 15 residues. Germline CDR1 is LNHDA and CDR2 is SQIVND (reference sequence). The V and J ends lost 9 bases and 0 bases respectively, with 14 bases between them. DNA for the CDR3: TGTGCCAGCGCCTCACAGGGAACAACTAATGAAAAACTGTTTTTT. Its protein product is CASASQGTTNEKLFF.

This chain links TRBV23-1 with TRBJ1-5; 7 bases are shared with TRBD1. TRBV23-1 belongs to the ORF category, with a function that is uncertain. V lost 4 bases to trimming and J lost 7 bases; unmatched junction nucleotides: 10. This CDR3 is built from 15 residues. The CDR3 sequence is CASSRWDSRVQPQHF. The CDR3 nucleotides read TGCGCCAGCAGTCGCTGGGACAGTCGGGTGCAGCCCCAGCATTTT.

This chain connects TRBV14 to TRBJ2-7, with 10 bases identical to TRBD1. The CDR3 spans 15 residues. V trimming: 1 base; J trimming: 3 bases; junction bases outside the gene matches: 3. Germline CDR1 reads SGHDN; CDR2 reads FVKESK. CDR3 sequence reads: CASSQAGTGVYEQYF. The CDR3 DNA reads TGTGCCAGCAGCCAAGCCGGGACAGGGGTCTACGAGCAGTACTTC.

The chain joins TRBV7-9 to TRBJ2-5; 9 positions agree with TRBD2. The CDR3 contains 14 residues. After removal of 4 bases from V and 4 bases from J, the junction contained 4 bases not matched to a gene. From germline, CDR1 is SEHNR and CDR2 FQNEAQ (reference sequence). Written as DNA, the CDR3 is TGTGCCAGCAGCTGGGGACTAGCAGGAGAGACCCAGTACTTC. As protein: CASSWGLAGETQYF. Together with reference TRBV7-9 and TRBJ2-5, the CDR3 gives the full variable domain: DTGVSQNPRHKITKRGQNVTFRCDPISEHNRLYWYRQTLGQGPEFLTYFQNEAQLEKSRLLSDRFSAERPKGSFSTLEIQRTEQGDSAMYLCASSWGLAGETQYFGPGTRLLVL.

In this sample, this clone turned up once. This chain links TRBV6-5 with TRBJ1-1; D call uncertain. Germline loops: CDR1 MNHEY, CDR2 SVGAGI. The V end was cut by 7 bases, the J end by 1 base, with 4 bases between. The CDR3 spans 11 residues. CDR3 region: CASTQNTEAFF. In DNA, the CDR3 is TGTGCCAGCACCCAGAACACTGAAGCTTTCTTT.

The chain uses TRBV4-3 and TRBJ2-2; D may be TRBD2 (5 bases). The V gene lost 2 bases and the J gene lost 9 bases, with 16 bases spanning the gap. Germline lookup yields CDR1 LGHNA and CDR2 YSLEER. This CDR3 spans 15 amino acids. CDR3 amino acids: CASSQREGLGRELFF. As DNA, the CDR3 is TGCGCCAGCAGCCAACGGGAAGGACTTGGCCGGGAGCTGTTTTTT.

The CDR3 spells CASSFVLVWTGQDTGELFF. CDR3 coding DNA: TGTGCCAGCAGTTTTGTTTTGGTTTGGACAGGGCAAGACACCGGGGAGCTGTTTTTT. The rearrangement links TRBV28 to TRBJ2-2; 8 bases are a match to TRBD1. Losses at the gene ends were 3 bases for V and 3 bases for J; bases not matched to a gene: 15. Germline CDR1 reads MDHEN; CDR2 reads SYDVKM. The CDR3 has 19 residues.

The CDR3 reads CASSYSKGDYTEAFF. CDR3 coding DNA: TGTGCCAGCAGTTACTCGAAGGGAGATTACACTGAAGCTTTCTTT. This chain connects TRBV6-6 to TRBJ1-1; D remains unclear. This CDR3 is built from 15 residues. Germline-derived CDR1 and CDR2 are MNHNY and SVGAGI (reference sequence). Trimming removed 0 bases from V and 3 bases from J, with 11 bases in between.

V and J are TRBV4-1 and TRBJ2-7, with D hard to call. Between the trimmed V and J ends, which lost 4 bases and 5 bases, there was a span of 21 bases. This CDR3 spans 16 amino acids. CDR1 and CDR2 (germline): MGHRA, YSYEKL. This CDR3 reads CASSRPTVPGINEQYF. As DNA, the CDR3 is TGCGCCAGCAGCCGACCGACGGTCCCCGGAATCAACGAGCAGTACTTC.

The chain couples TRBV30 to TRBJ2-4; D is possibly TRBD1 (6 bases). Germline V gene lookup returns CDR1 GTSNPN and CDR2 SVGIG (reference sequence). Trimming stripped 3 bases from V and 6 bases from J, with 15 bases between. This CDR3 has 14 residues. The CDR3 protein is CAWSRGPPINIQYF. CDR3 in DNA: TGTGCCTGGAGCAGGGGACCGCCGATAAACATTCAGTACTTC. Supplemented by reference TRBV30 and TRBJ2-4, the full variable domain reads SQTIHQWPATLVQPVGSPLSLECTVEGTSNPNLYWYRQAAGRGLQLLFYSVGIGQISSEVPQNLSASRPQDRQFILSSKKLLLSDSGFYLCAWSRGPPINIQYFGAGTRLSVL.

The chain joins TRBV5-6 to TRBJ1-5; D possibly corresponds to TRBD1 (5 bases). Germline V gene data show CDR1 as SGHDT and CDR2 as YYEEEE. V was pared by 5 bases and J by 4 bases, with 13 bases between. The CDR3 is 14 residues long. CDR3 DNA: TGTGCCAGCAGAGGGTGGGGGGGAAATCAGCCCCAGCATTTT. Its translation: CASRGWGGNQPQHF.

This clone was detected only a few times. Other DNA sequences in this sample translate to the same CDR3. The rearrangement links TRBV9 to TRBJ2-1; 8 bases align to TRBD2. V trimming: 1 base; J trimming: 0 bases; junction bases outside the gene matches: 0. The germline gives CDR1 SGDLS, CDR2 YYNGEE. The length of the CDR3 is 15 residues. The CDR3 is CASSVSGSSYNEQFF. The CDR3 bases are TGTGCCAGCAGCGTAAGCGGGAGCTCCTACAATGAGCAGTTCTTC.

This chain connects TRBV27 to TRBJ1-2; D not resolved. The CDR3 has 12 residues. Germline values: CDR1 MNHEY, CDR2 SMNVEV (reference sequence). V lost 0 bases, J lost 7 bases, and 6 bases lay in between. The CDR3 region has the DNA TGTGCCAGCAGTTTATCCGGCGGTGGCTACACCTTC. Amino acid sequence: CASSLSGGGYTF.

The CDR3 DNA follows: TGTGCCAGCAGGAGACCACAGGGACCCTCTGGAAACACCATATATTTT. Protein: CASRRPQGPSGNTIYF. The chain couples TRBV11-2 to TRBJ1-3, with D perhaps matching TRBD1 (6 bases). This CDR3 has 16 residues. The V end lost 6 bases, the J end lost 0 bases, and 15 bases lay between the germline ends. CDR1 and CDR2 from the germline V gene are SGHAT and FQNNGV.

The CDR3 DNA follows: TGTGCCAGCAGCCCTACCGGGACAGGGGTTGACGAGCAGTACTTC. Translated: CASSPTGTGVDEQYF. J is TRBJ2-7 and V is TRBV28, with 10 bases lining up with TRBD1. The germline CDR1 and CDR2 sequences are MDHEN and SYDVKM. Trimming cost V 6 bases and J 5 bases; bases outside gene matches: 10. The CDR3 extends over 15 amino acids.

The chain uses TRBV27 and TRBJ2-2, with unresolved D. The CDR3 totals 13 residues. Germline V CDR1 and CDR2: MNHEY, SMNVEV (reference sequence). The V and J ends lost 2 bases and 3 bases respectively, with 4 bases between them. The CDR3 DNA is TGTGCCAGCAGTTTAGTCTACACCGGGGAGCTGTTTTTT. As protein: CASSLVYTGELFF.

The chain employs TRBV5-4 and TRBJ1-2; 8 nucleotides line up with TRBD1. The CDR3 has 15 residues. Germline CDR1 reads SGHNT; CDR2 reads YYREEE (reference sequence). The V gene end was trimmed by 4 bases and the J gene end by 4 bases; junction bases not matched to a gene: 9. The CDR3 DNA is TGTGCCAGCAGCACAGGACAGGGTGGGAGCTATGGCTACACCTTC. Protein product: CASSTGQGGSYGYTF.

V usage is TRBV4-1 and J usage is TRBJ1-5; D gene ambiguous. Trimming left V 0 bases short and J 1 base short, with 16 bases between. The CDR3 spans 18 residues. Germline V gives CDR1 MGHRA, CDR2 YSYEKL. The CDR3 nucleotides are TGCGCCAGCAGCCAAGAAACCGCCGACCGAGCCAGCAATCAGCCCCAGCATTTT. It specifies CASSQETADRASNQPQHF.